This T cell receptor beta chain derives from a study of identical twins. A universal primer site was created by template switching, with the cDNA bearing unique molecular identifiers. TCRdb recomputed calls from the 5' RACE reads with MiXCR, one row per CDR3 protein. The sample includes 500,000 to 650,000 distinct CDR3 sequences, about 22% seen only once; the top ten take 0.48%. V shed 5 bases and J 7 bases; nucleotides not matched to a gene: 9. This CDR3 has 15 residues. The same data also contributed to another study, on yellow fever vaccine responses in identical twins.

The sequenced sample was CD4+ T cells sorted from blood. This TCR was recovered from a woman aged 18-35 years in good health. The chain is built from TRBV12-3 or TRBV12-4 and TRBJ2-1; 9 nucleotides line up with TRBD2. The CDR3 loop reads CASSPSGDSRNEQFF. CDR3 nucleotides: TGTGCCAGCAGTCCTAGCGGGGATTCGAGGAATGAGCAGTTCTTC.